A single sample is the source of the 30 T cell receptor beta chains below, sequenced in a study of blood T cell repertoires in COVID-19. Assay: immunoSEQ multiplex PCR; the TCRdb copy retains only in-frame clones and omits some. The sample yields approximately 40,000 clones, about 90% seen once. The sequenced sample was peripheral blood. The source is a man aged 55 to 69 with acute or convalescent COVID-19.

The chain combines TRBV19 with TRBJ2-7; the match to TRBD1 covers 8 bases. CDR3 length: 14 amino acids. Germline CDR1 is LNHDA and CDR2 is SQIVND (reference sequence). Losses at the gene ends were 2 bases for V and 5 bases for J; bases not matched to a gene: 5. The CDR3 reads CASSIQQGDHEQYF. CDR3 bases: TGTGCCAGTAGTATACAACAGGGGGACCACGAGCAGTACTTC.

The chain uses TRBV10-3 and TRBJ1-5, with D perhaps matching TRBD1 (6 bases). The CDR3 consists of 16 residues. Per the germline V gene, CDR1 is ENHRY and CDR2 is SYGVKD. Trimming cost V 3 bases and J 7 bases, with 19 bases left between them. The CDR3: CAISDNRGGQGQPQHF. The CDR3 DNA is TGTGCCATCAGTGACAACCGGGGAGGGCAGGGGCAGCCCCAGCATTTT.

This chain connects TRBV5-1 to TRBJ1-1; a weak D match, TRBD1 (5 bases). The germline V gene has CDR1 SGHRS and CDR2 YFSETQ. CDR3 size: 14 residues. The V end lost 5 bases, the J end lost 4 bases, and 15 bases lay between the germline ends. The DNA for the CDR3 is TGCGCCAGCAGAGAGCAGGCGGGGGGCACTGAAGCTTTCTTT. Protein: CASREQAGGTEAFF. The variable domain in full, with the rest retrieved from reference TRBV5-1 and TRBJ1-1, is KAGVTQTPRYLIKTRGQQVTLSCSPISGHRSVSWYQQTPGQGLQFLFEYFSETQRNKGNFPGRFSGRQFSNSRSEMNVSTLELGDSALYLCASREQAGGTEAFFGQGTRLTVV.

The gene calls are TRBV28 and TRBJ2-2; 8 bases align to TRBD1. The CDR3 has 18 residues. The V and J ends lost 0 bases and 1 base, in that order; junction bases with no gene match: 7. The V gene's germline CDR1 is MDHEN and CDR2 SYDVKM. The CDR3 reads CASSLWMRGQVNTGELFF. The CDR3 coding sequence is TGTGCCAGCAGTTTATGGATGCGGGGACAGGTGAACACCGGGGAGCTGTTTTTT.

The rearrangement joins TRBV5-1 to TRBJ1-2; D remains ambiguous. The CDR3 runs 12 residues. V lost 4 bases and J lost 5, with 9 bases in between. CDR1 and CDR2 from the germline V gene are SGHRS and YFSETQ. The CDR3 DNA is TGCGCCAGCAGCCTGGACGGTTATGGCTACACCTTC. Protein product: CASSLDGYGYTF.

The CDR3 DNA reads TGCGCCAGCAGCTGGGGACTAGCGGGAGACTCAGATACGCAGTATTTT. Encoded protein: CASSWGLAGDSDTQYF. The chain links TRBV5-1 to TRBJ2-3; 14 nucleotides line up with TRBD2. The CDR3 is 16 amino acids. V lost 3 bases, J lost 4 bases, and 4 bases stayed unmatched. Germline-derived CDR1 and CDR2 are SGHRS and YFSETQ.

The chain combines TRBV5-1 with TRBJ1-1; 7 bases line up with TRBD1. The germline V gene has CDR1 SGHRS and CDR2 YFSETQ. After removal of 2 bases from V and 2 bases from J, the junction contained 6 bases not matched to a gene. The CDR3 loop spans 15 amino acids. As DNA, the CDR3 is TGCGCCAGCAGCTTAGGGACAGCCTTTAACACTGAAGCTTTCTTT. It translates to CASSLGTAFNTEAFF.

This clone was found a few times. The chain couples TRBV5-5 to TRBJ1-2; D unclear. The CDR3 has 15 amino acids. Trimming removed 5 bases at V and 3 bases at J, with 17 bases between. Looked up from germline, CDR1 is SGHKS and CDR2 is YYEKEE (reference sequence). The CDR3: CASRMAGSEHYGYTF. The DNA of the CDR3 is TGTGCCAGCAGAATGGCGGGGTCGGAGCACTATGGCTACACCTTC.

This clone was observed once. The genes are TRBV6-5 and TRBJ1-4; D is perhaps TRBD1 (6 bases). The CDR3 loop spans 15 amino acids. V was trimmed by 2 bases and J by 5 bases, leaving 12 bases between them. Germline V lookup: CDR1 MNHEY, CDR2 SVGAGI. This CDR3 is CASSYAQGTNEKLFF. DNA of the CDR3: TGTGCCAGCAGTTACGCACAGGGAACCAATGAAAAACTGTTTTTT.

The chain couples TRBV9 to TRBJ2-1, with 12 positions matching TRBD2. The V gene's germline CDR1 is SGDLS and CDR2 YYNGEE. V trimming: 4 bases; J trimming: 5 bases; junction bases outside the gene matches: 10. The CDR3 totals 17 residues. The CDR3 coding sequence is TGTGCCAGCAGCACGACCGGGACTAGCGGGCTTAACAATGAGCAGTTCTTC. This codes for CASSTTGTSGLNNEQFF.

The chain links TRBV7-8 to TRBJ2-3; D is unclear. Germline loops: CDR1 SGHVS, CDR2 FQNEAQ. CDR3 length equals 15 residues. Trimming took off 5 bases at V and 2 bases at J, with 14 bases between the two ends. The CDR3 nucleotides read TGTGCCAGCAGCCCGACAACCCCTCACACAGATACGCAGTATTTT. As protein: CASSPTTPHTDTQYF.

CDR3 bases: TGTGCCAGCAGTTACGACAGGGGTGAGACCCAGTACTTC. It yields the protein CASSYDRGETQYF. The rearrangement uses TRBV6-5 and TRBJ2-5; 8 bases match TRBD1. V trimming: 2 bases; J trimming: 5 bases; junction bases outside the gene matches: 1. The CDR3 loop spans 13 amino acids. From germline, CDR1 is MNHEY and CDR2 SVGAGI.

This chain uses TRBV18 with TRBJ1-6; D ambiguous. The V end was cut by 6 bases, the J end by 8 bases, with 11 bases between. Germline CDR1 and CDR2: KGHSH and LQKENI. The CDR3 runs to 13 residues. The CDR3 loop is CASSQGGDSPLHF. Written as DNA, the CDR3 is TGTGCCAGCTCCCAAGGCGGAGATTCACCCCTCCACTTT.

The chain links TRBV6-5 to TRBJ1-6; tentative D call: TRBD1 (6 bases). Germline CDR1 is MNHEY and CDR2 is SVGAGI. Trimming removed 7 bases at V and 6 bases at J, with 16 bases between. This CDR3 region has 15 residues. In DNA form, the CDR3 reads TGTGCCAGCAACCTTCAGGGGCTAGGTAATTCACCCCTCCACTTT. Protein: CASNLQGLGNSPLHF.

This clone has just a few counts. The V call is TRBV2, the J call TRBJ1-5; possibly TRBD1 for D (5 bases). Trimming left V 7 bases short and J 2 bases short, with 12 bases between. Germline V gives CDR1 SNHLY, CDR2 FYNNEI. CDR3 length equals 14 residues. CDR3 sequence (DNA): TGTGCCAGCAAAGTAGGCAGGGGCAATCAGCCCCAGCATTTT. Encoded protein: CASKVGRGNQPQHF.

The CDR3 sequence is CASGQYNEQFF. As DNA, the CDR3 is TGTGCCAGCGGACAGTACAATGAGCAGTTCTTC. The V gene is TRBV7-2, the J gene TRBJ2-1; D is possibly TRBD1 (6 bases). Between the trimmed V and J ends, which lost 8 bases and 4 bases, there was a span of 6 bases. From germline, CDR1 is SGHTA and CDR2 FQGNSA. This CDR3 has 11 residues.

The genes are TRBV29-1 and TRBJ1-2, with D tentatively TRBD1 (6 bases). In germline, CDR1 is SQVTM, CDR2 ANQGSEA. The CDR3 is made up of 13 amino acids. Trimming removed 4 bases at V and 7 bases at J, with 16 bases between. CDR3 loop: CSVVNRAFGGYTF. The CDR3 bases are TGCAGCGTTGTGAACAGGGCCTTTGGTGGCTACACCTTC.

J is TRBJ1-6 and V is TRBV9; tentative D call: TRBD1 (6 bases). The CDR3 covers 15 residues. Per the germline V gene, CDR1 is SGDLS and CDR2 is YYNGEE. Trimming removed 3 bases from V and 10 bases from J, with 17 bases in between. CDR3 amino acids: CASSDYTGLNSPLHF. CDR3 in DNA: TGTGCCAGCAGCGACTACACAGGGCTAAACTCACCCCTCCACTTT.

CDR3 sequence: CASSAQQGVRNQPQHF. CDR3 bases: TGCGCCAGCAGCGCCCAACAGGGGGTACGCAATCAGCCCCAGCATTTT. This chain links TRBV4-1 with TRBJ1-5; 8 bases line up with TRBD1. The CDR3 has 16 amino acids. V dropped 5 bases and J dropped 2; count of bases not matched to a gene: 8. The germline V gene encodes CDR1 MGHRA and CDR2 YSYEKL.

Worth noting for this clone: The junction departs from the called germline gene at one end, perhaps through a read error. This chain uses TRBV6-5 with TRBJ1-1, with D uncertain. The CDR3 runs 13 residues. Germline loops: CDR1 MNHEY, CDR2 SVGAGI. DNA of the CDR3: TGTGCCAGCAGGCCCGACTTAACCGGGGTGTCGGGATTT. Translating gives CASRPDLTGVSGF.

This sequence joins TRBV14 and TRBJ2-1; 8 bases align to TRBD1. The CDR3 runs 15 residues. V was pared by 1 base and J by 8 bases, with 7 bases of the junction left unmatched. Per the germline V gene, CDR1 is SGHDN and CDR2 is FVKESK. Here the CDR3 DNA reads TGTGCCAGCAGCCAAGCACAGGGGGGAGGAGATGAGCAGTTCTTC. It codes for CASSQAQGGGDEQFF.

The rearrangement joins TRBV2 to TRBJ2-3, with D maybe TRBD2 (5 bases). V was trimmed by 6 bases and J by 4 bases, leaving 14 bases between them. The germline gives CDR1 SNHLY, CDR2 FYNNEI. The CDR3 runs to 14 residues. As DNA, the CDR3 is TGTGCCAGCAGGGAGGACCCAGCCGCAGATACGCAGTATTTT. Amino acids: CASREDPAADTQYF.

CDR3 DNA: TGCGCCTCAACCCGGGAGGGGGACACCGGGGAGCTGTTTTTT. Its protein is CASTREGDTGELFF. This rearrangement joins TRBV4-1 to TRBJ2-2; TRBD2 matches at 8 bases. This CDR3 has 14 amino acids. CDR1 and CDR2 (germline): MGHRA, YSYEKL. V lost 11 bases and J lost 3; bases outside the gene matches: 8.

This clone is a singleton in its sample. The chain employs TRBV10-3 and TRBJ1-2; D ambiguous. There are 15 residues in the CDR3. Germline V lookup: CDR1 ENHRY, CDR2 SYGVKD. Trimming took 10 bases from V and 7 from J, leaving 25 bases between them. The CDR3 loop is CATRCIEGPICGYTF. The CDR3 nucleotides read TGTGCCACCCGCTGCATCGAGGGCCCTATCTGTGGCTACACCTTC.

By its share, this clone is medium-sized. The rearrangement joins TRBV5-6 to TRBJ2-3; 7 bases line up with TRBD2. V was pared by 0 bases and J by 12 bases, with 4 bases of the junction left unmatched. CDR1 is SGHDT, CDR2 YYEEEE, per germline. The CDR3 contains 12 residues. CDR3 coding DNA: TGTGCCAGCAGCTTGGGGCTAGCGGATCAGTATTTT. Its protein product is CASSLGLADQYF.

This rearrangement joins TRBV19 to TRBJ1-6, with 9 bases that match TRBD1. There are 17 residues in the CDR3. The V segment lost 6 bases and the J segment 10 bases; nucleotides outside the gene matches: 16. Germline loops: CDR1 LNHDA, CDR2 SQIVND (reference sequence). In DNA form, the CDR3 reads TGTGCCAGTAGAATCTACGCCGGGACAGGGACCCTATCACCCCTCCACTTT. This gives the protein CASRIYAGTGTLSPLHF.

V usage is TRBV24-1 and J usage is TRBJ2-5; 7 bases are shared with TRBD1. CDR1 is KGHDR, CDR2 SFDVKD, per germline. V was clipped by 6 bases and J by 5 bases; unmatched bases: 8. The CDR3 extends over 14 amino acids. For the CDR3, the DNA is TGTGCCACCAGTTTGACAGGGTCCCGGGAGACCCAGTACTTC. Translating gives CATSLTGSRETQYF.

The chain links TRBV5-1 to TRBJ2-7; 12 bases map to TRBD1. The CDR3 totals 14 residues. Germline CDR1 and CDR2: SGHRS and YFSETQ. The V segment lost 2 bases and the J segment 5 bases; nucleotides outside the gene matches: 2. This CDR3 is CASSLGTGGNEQYV. The CDR3 bases are TGCGCCAGCAGCTTAGGGACAGGGGGCAACGAGCAGTACGTC.

This clone showed up just a few times. The chain has TRBV14 and TRBJ2-2, with a weak D call TRBD2 (6 bases). Germline CDR1 SGHDN, CDR2 FVKESK. This CDR3 is built from 16 residues. Trimming took off 2 bases at V and 4 bases at J, with 14 bases between the two ends. The CDR3 DNA reads TGTGCCAGCAGCCAATACGCGGGAAGGGTCACCGGGGAGCTGTTTTTT. Translating it yields CASSQYAGRVTGELFF.

The chain recombines TRBV7-9 with TRBJ2-1; D is perhaps TRBD2 (5 bases). Germline V gene lookup returns CDR1 SEHNR and CDR2 FQNEAQ (reference sequence). Trimming took 3 bases from V and 9 from J, leaving 12 bases between them. This CDR3 is built from 13 residues. CDR3 residues: CASSFSGGGEQFF. As DNA, the CDR3 is TGTGCCAGCAGCTTCAGCGGTGGTGGTGAGCAGTTCTTC.